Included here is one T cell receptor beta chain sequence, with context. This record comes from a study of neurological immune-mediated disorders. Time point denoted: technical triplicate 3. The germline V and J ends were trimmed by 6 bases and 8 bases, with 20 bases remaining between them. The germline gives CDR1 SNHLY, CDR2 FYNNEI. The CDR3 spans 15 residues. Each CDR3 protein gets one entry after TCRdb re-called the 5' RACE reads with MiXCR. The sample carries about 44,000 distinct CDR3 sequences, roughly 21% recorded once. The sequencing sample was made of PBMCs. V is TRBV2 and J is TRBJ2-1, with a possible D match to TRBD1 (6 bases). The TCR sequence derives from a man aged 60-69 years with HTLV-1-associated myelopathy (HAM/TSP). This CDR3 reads CASSNQGFPGDEQFF. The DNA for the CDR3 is TGTGCCAGCAGCAATCAGGGGTTTCCCGGCGATGAGCAGTTCTTC.